This TCR beta chain was captured by sequencing in a study of CD8 T cells in ankylosing spondylitis. Trimming shortened V by 1 base and J by 4 bases, and 10 bases separated the two germline ends. The CDR3 length is 14 residues. Looked up from germline, CDR1 is LGHNA and CDR2 is YNFKEQ. This clonotype was found many times. Using its own MiXCR run on the 5' RACE reads, TCRdb lists one record per CDR3 protein. The table shows 160,000 or so distinct CDR3 sequences, with roughly 10% occurring only once. This TCR came from a female donor with ankylosing spondylitis or in good health (not recorded which). The chain has TRBV4-2 and TRBJ1-1; D gene ambiguous. The sample comprised blood, either unsorted or a sorted T cell fraction (not recorded which). CDR3 residues: CASSQVGGGTEAFF. The CDR3 DNA reads as TGTGCCAGCAGCCAAGTGGGCGGCGGCACTGAAGCTTTCTTT.